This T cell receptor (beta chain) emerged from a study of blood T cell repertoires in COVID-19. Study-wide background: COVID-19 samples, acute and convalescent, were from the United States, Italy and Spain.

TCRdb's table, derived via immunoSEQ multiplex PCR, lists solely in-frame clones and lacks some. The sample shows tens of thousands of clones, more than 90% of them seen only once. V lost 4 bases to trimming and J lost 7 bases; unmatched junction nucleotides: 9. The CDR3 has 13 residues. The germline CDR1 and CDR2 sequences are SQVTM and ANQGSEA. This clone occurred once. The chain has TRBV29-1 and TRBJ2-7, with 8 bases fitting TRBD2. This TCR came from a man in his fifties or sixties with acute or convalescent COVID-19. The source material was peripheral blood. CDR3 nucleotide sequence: TGCAGCGTTGTGGCGGGGGGCGCGGGGGAGCAGTACTTC. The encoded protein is CSVVAGGAGEQYF.